This TCR beta chain was recorded in a study of blood T cell repertoires in COVID-19. Clones were read by immunoSEQ multiplex PCR, and TCRdb kept only the in-frame ones, dropping some. The data show around 100,000 clones, with approximately 86% seen just once and about 1.8% held by the top ten. Germline CDR1 is SGHAT and CDR2 is FQDESV (reference sequence). Germline trimming cut 3 bases from V and 5 bases from J; bases unmatched to any gene: 4. The CDR3 consists of 14 residues. The genes are TRBV11-1 and TRBJ2-7, with 10 bases matching TRBD2. Sequencing used peripheral blood. This clonotype was obtained from an elderly man with acute or convalescent COVID-19. This CDR3 reads CASSLGLASDEQYF. The CDR3 nucleotides read TGTGCCAGCAGCTTGGGACTAGCGAGCGACGAGCAGTACTTC.